The clone carrying this T cell receptor (beta chain) was counted ten times or more. Its antigen is not identified. Amplification of TCR beta CDR3 from genomic DNA used two-round multiplex PCR. Specific primers for each TRBV and TRBJ gene were what first-round PCR used. TCRdb processed the multiplex PCR reads anew with MiXCR; each CDR3 protein has one entry. This sample has about 51,000 distinct CDR3 sequences; about a third occur once, and the top ten carry 8% to 10%. Two separate time points each saw a draw of 6 to 6.5 milliliters of peripheral blood. The data belong to a study of prognosis after radiotherapy for stage I lung cancer. Study-wide findings and caveats: After stereotactic body radiation therapy, unique TCR clone counts dropped from a median of about 10,000 to 6,900.

Sequencing was performed on PBMCs, taken before or after stereotactic body radiation therapy (not recorded which). The sequence was obtained from a donor over 45 with non-small cell lung cancer.

The CDR3 DNA reads TGTGCCAGCAGCTTAGTAGGGTCCGATGGCTACACCTTC. Translation gives CASSLVGSDGYTF. This sequence joins TRBV7-2 and TRBJ1-2; no firm D call. There are 13 residues in the CDR3. Germline assignment: CDR1 SGHTA and CDR2 FQGNSA. V dropped 1 base and J dropped 6 bases, with 9 bases sitting between them.